These 4 T cell receptor beta chains were sequenced from one sample in a study of cytomegalovirus exposure and HLA in healthy donors. The PCR was carried out with 60 Vbeta primers and 13 Jbeta primers. The repertoire was sequenced with immunoSEQ multiplex PCR; TCRdb's copy has only in-frame clones and lacks some. The table lists 85,000 to 100,000 clones, 60% to 75% of them singletons. Sequenced sample: PBMCs. The receptors were sampled from a man in his 60s in good health and CMV-seronegative.

The V and J genes are TRBV13 and TRBJ2-3; possibly TRBD2 for D (7 bases). The CDR3 is 18 residues long. Germline V gives CDR1 PRHDT, CDR2 FYEKMQ (reference sequence). V gave up 6 bases and J gave up 0 bases, with 22 bases separating them. CDR3 amino acids: CASRLIGGAPPSTDTQYF. The CDR3 DNA is TGTGCCAGCAGGCTTATAGGGGGGGCCCCTCCGAGCACAGATACGCAGTATTTT. The variable domain in full, with the rest retrieved from reference TRBV13 and TRBJ2-3, is AAGVIQSPRHLIKEKRETATLKCYPIPRHDTVYWYQQGPGQDPQFLISFYEKMQSDKGSIPDRFSAQQFSDYHSELNMSSLELGDSALYFCASRLIGGAPPSTDTQYFGPGTRLTVL.

The chain combines TRBV5-1 with TRBJ1-1; 7 bases are shared with TRBD1. CDR3 length: 16 residues. V gave up 4 bases and J gave up 4 bases; unmatched junction bases: 13. CDR1 is SGHRS and CDR2 is YFSETQ in the germline V gene. This CDR3 is CASSNLQGRWATEAFF. For the CDR3, the DNA is TGCGCCAGCAGCAATCTACAGGGGCGTTGGGCCACTGAAGCTTTCTTT.

The chain uses TRBV29-1 and TRBJ2-5; 14 bases are a match to TRBD2. The germline gives CDR1 SQVTM, CDR2 ANQGSEA. After removal of 0 bases from V and 0 bases from J, the junction contained 6 bases not matched to a gene. This CDR3 contains 18 residues. CDR3 coding DNA: TGCAGCGTTGAAGATCTGGGACTAGCGGGAGAGGACCAAGAGACCCAGTACTTC. The encoded protein is CSVEDLGLAGEDQETQYF.

The chain employs TRBV19 and TRBJ2-7; tentative D call: TRBD1 (5 bases). V was trimmed by 3 bases and J by 6 bases, leaving 15 bases between them. The CDR3 runs to 14 residues. CDR1 is LNHDA, CDR2 SQIVND, per germline (reference sequence). The CDR3 sequence is CASSIEGVAAEQYF. DNA of the CDR3: TGTGCCAGTAGTATCGAAGGGGTGGCTGCCGAGCAGTACTTC.